A single sample gave rise to the 26 T cell receptor beta chains below, sequenced in a study of T cells in pancreatic ductal adenocarcinoma. Selected pancreatic ductal adenocarcinoma patients had undergone surgery without neoadjuvant therapy. The table came from immunoSEQ multiplex PCR; TCRdb's copy has only in-frame clones and leaves some out. The sample carries over 85,000 clones, 90% to 95% recorded once. Input material: PBMCs. The source of these receptors is a human donor with pancreatic ductal adenocarcinoma.

The rearrangement links TRBV28 to TRBJ1-2, with 8 bases aligning to TRBD1. The J segment lost 7 bases and the V segment lost 3 bases, leaving 7 bases of the junction unmatched. This CDR3 spans 14 amino acids. Germline CDR1 is MDHEN and CDR2 is SYDVKM. This CDR3 reads CASSLVQGASGYTF. The CDR3 DNA is TGTGCCAGCAGTTTGGTGCAGGGGGCTTCTGGCTACACCTTC.

The V and J genes are TRBV5-1 and TRBJ1-2; maybe TRBD1 (5 bases). The V and J ends lost 8 bases and 10 bases respectively, with 15 bases between them. Germline V gene sequence: CDR1 SGHRS, CDR2 YFSETQ. The length of the CDR3 is 11 residues. The CDR3 here is CASRRGGVYTF. In DNA, the CDR3 is TGCGCCAGTCGACGGGGAGGGGTCTACACCTTC.

V and J are TRBV7-2 and TRBJ2-7; 8 bases are shared with TRBD2. The CDR3 extends over 15 amino acids. Per germline, CDR1 SGHTA and CDR2 FQGNSA. With 3 bases clipped from V and 3 bases from J, the junction kept 7 bases outside the gene matches. CDR3 coding DNA: TGTGCCAGCAGCTTGGCTCCGGGGGGGGTCTACGAGCAGTACTTC. Protein: CASSLAPGGVYEQYF. Combining the CDR3 with reference TRBV7-2 and TRBJ2-7 gives the whole variable domain GAGVSQSPSNKVTEKGKDVELRCDPISGHTALYWYRQSLGQGLEFLIYFQGNSAPDKSGLPSDRFSAERTGGSVSTLTIQRTQQEDSAVYLCASSLAPGGVYEQYFGPGTRLTVT.

This clone was counted ten times or more. V usage is TRBV29-1 and J usage is TRBJ2-7, with D possibly being TRBD1 (5 bases). The length of the CDR3 is 11 residues. V lost 3 bases and J lost 7, with 10 bases in between. Per the germline V gene, CDR1 is SQVTM and CDR2 is ANQGSEA. CDR3 residues: CSVEWGREQYF. CDR3 coding DNA: TGCAGCGTTGAGTGGGGCAGGGAGCAGTACTTC.

The chain joins TRBV4-3 to TRBJ2-7, with 9 nucleotides matching TRBD2. J was trimmed by 5 bases and V by 3 bases; bases with no gene match: 5. This CDR3 region has 14 residues. Germline V gives CDR1 LGHNA, CDR2 YSLEER. The DNA of the CDR3 is TGCGCCAGCAGCCAGTTCCTAGCGGGGAACGAGCAGTACTTC. It yields the protein CASSQFLAGNEQYF.

Comments on this clone: This sample includes further DNA sequences coding for the same CDR3. V usage is TRBV5-1 and J usage is TRBJ2-3; no definite D call. This CDR3 has 12 residues. CDR1 and CDR2 from the germline V gene are SGHRS and YFSETQ. The V and J ends lost 0 bases and 4 bases respectively, with 3 bases between them. CDR3 sequence reads: CASSLASDTQYF. The CDR3 DNA reads TGCGCCAGCAGCTTGGCCTCAGATACGCAGTATTTT.

The J gene is TRBJ2-3, the V gene TRBV30; no reliable D call. V was clipped by 1 base and J by 1 base, with 9 bases between them. The germline CDR1 and CDR2 sequences are GTSNPN and SVGIG (reference sequence). The CDR3 covers 14 residues. CDR3 DNA: TGTGCCTGGAGTGCCCGACTTGGCACAGATACGCAGTATTTT. Translating gives CAWSARLGTDTQYF. Full variable domain (missing parts from reference TRBV30 and TRBJ2-3): SQTIHQWPATLVQPVGSPLSLECTVEGTSNPNLYWYRQAAGRGLQLLFYSVGIGQISSEVPQNLSASRPQDRQFILSSKKLLLSDSGFYLCAWSARLGTDTQYFGPGTRLTVL.

The chain couples TRBV5-1 to TRBJ2-2, with 8 bases identical to TRBD2. The CDR3 sequence is 16 residues long. Germline loops: CDR1 SGHRS, CDR2 YFSETQ. Germline trimming cut 2 bases from V and 4 bases from J; bases unmatched to any gene: 7. CDR3: CASSLSAGVITGELFF. The CDR3 nucleotides read TGCGCCAGCAGCTTATCAGCGGGAGTAATCACCGGGGAGCTGTTTTTT.

The J gene is TRBJ2-3, the V gene TRBV2; D remains ambiguous. The CDR3 sequence is 11 residues long. CDR1 is SNHLY, CDR2 FYNNEI, per germline. V lost 5 bases and J 5 bases, leaving 5 bases between the germline ends. The CDR3 region is CASSQEDTQYF. The DNA for the CDR3 is TGTGCCAGCAGTCAGGAAGATACGCAGTATTTT.

The genes are TRBV29-1 and TRBJ1-1; D gene ambiguous. CDR1 and CDR2 (germline): SQVTM, ANQGSEA. The length of the CDR3 is 13 residues. V lost 3 bases, J lost 8 bases, and 16 bases lay in between. CDR3 DNA sequence: TGCAGCGTTGATGTGATACCAGAGCGCGAAGCTTTCTTT. Translated, it gives CSVDVIPEREAFF.

This sequence joins TRBV4-1 and TRBJ2-2; the D gene is possibly TRBD1 (5 bases). The CDR3 runs 14 residues. Between the trimmed V and J ends, which lost 1 base and 6 bases, there was a span of 9 bases. CDR1 is MGHRA and CDR2 is YSYEKL in the germline V gene. The CDR3 DNA is TGCGCCAGCAGCCAAGCCAAGGGGCCCGGGGAGCTGTTTTTT. Translation gives CASSQAKGPGELFF.

The genes are TRBV28 and TRBJ2-1; D might be TRBD2 (5 bases). This CDR3 has 15 amino acids. Trimming removed 9 bases from V and 5 bases from J, with 20 bases in between. Germline V gene data show CDR1 as MDHEN and CDR2 as SYDVKM. CDR3 loop: CARPVTTTTNNEQFF. DNA of the CDR3: TGTGCCAGACCCGTGACTACCACTACAAACAATGAGCAGTTCTTC.

The rearrangement links TRBV15 to TRBJ2-7; D unclear. Per the germline V gene, CDR1 is LNHNV and CDR2 is YYDKDF (reference sequence). The CDR3 covers 13 residues. The V gene lost 0 bases and the J gene lost 3 bases, with 6 bases spanning the gap. The CDR3 sequence is CATSRDPHYEQYF. The DNA of the CDR3 is TGTGCCACCAGCAGAGATCCCCACTACGAGCAGTACTTC.

The chain combines TRBV5-1 with TRBJ1-1; D perhaps matches TRBD1 (6 bases). Germline V gene lookup returns CDR1 SGHRS and CDR2 YFSETQ. V was clipped by 6 bases and J by 0 bases, with 15 bases between them. The CDR3 contains 15 residues. CDR3 sequence (DNA): TGCGCCAGCAAAAGACAGGCCGACCTGAACACTGAAGCTTTCTTT. It translates to CASKRQADLNTEAFF.

V and J are TRBV27 and TRBJ2-7; no clear D. The germline V and J ends were trimmed by 6 bases and 3 bases, with 6 bases remaining between them. This CDR3 is built from 11 residues. Germline assignment: CDR1 MNHEY and CDR2 SMNVEV (reference sequence). The CDR3 loop is CASSVFYEQYF. The CDR3 coding sequence is TGTGCCAGCAGCGTATTCTACGAGCAGTACTTC.

The chain uses TRBV6-4 and TRBJ2-1, with 10 bases identical to TRBD2. The germline V gene encodes CDR1 MRHNA and CDR2 SNTAGT. J gave up 7 bases and V 4 bases, and 7 bases lay outside the gene matches. The CDR3 is 15 amino acids. CDR3 bases: TGTGCCAGCAGTGTTAGCGGGAGGACTTGGAATGAGCAGTTCTTC. Translation: CASSVSGRTWNEQFF.

This rearrangement joins TRBV30 to TRBJ1-4; weak D call: TRBD1 (6 bases). Looked up from germline, CDR1 is GTSNPN and CDR2 is SVGIG (reference sequence). V lost 8 bases and J 8 bases, leaving 18 bases between the germline ends. CDR3 length: 13 residues. The CDR3 loop is CATPTGSGEKLFF. CDR3 coding DNA: TGTGCCACCCCAACAGGGTCGGGCGAAAAACTGTTTTTT.

The CDR3 nucleotides read TGCGCCAGCAGTGGGACCGGGACAGCAGAGACCCAGTACTTC. This sequence encodes CASSGTGTAETQYF. The rearrangement links TRBV10-1 to TRBJ2-5, with 7 bases fitting TRBD1. The CDR3 loop spans 14 amino acids. V was pared by 4 bases and J by 4 bases, with 6 bases of the junction left unmatched. The germline V gene encodes CDR1 WNHNN and CDR2 SYGVQD (reference sequence).

The CDR3 DNA is TGTGCCATCAGCCCCCGCCGTGGGGGGCAAGAGACCCAGTACTTC. Translating gives CAISPRRGGQETQYF. This chain joins TRBV10-3 and TRBJ2-5; tentatively, D is TRBD2 (6 bases). Germline loops: CDR1 ENHRY, CDR2 SYGVKD. V lost 6 bases and J 2 bases, leaving 16 bases between the germline ends. The CDR3 is 15 residues long.

The chain employs TRBV7-8 and TRBJ2-5, with 8 bases aligning to TRBD1. CDR3 size: 13 residues. Germline V gene sequence: CDR1 SGHVS, CDR2 FQNEAQ. Trimming at V came to 5 bases and at J to 1 base, leaving 0 bases not matched to a gene. The CDR3 loop is CASSTGGQETQYF. The CDR3 DNA reads TGTGCCAGCAGCACAGGGGGCCAAGAGACCCAGTACTTC.

The chain joins TRBV25-1 to TRBJ2-3, with D possibly TRBD1 on 6 matching bases. V lost 3 bases to trimming and J lost 6 bases, with 13 bases between them. Germline lookup yields CDR1 MGHDK and CDR2 SYGVNS. The CDR3 runs 14 residues. The CDR3 DNA follows: TGTGCCAGCAGTGATCGCAGGGGTTTCGATACGCAGTATTTT. Amino acids: CASSDRRGFDTQYF.

This rearrangement joins TRBV7-2 to TRBJ2-5, with D uncertain. This CDR3 is built from 13 residues. Germline assignment: CDR1 SGHTA and CDR2 FQGNSA. V gave up 2 bases and J gave up 4 bases, with 8 bases separating them. The CDR3 sequence: CASSLPEIETQYF. The CDR3 DNA follows: TGTGCCAGCAGCTTACCGGAGATAGAGACCCAGTACTTC.

The J gene is TRBJ2-5, the V gene TRBV7-3; D is undetermined. V dropped 8 bases and J dropped 5 bases, with 15 bases sitting between them. Germline CDR1 is SGHTA and CDR2 is FQGTGA. This CDR3 has 13 amino acids. In DNA form, the CDR3 reads TGTGCCAGCGAACCTGACTTGTGCGAGACCCAGTACTTC. Translation gives CASEPDLCETQYF. Combining the CDR3 with reference TRBV7-3 and TRBJ2-5 gives the whole variable domain GAGVSQTPSNKVTEKGKYVELRCDPISGHTALYWYRQSLGQGPEFLIYFQGTGAADDSGLPNDRFFAVRPEGSVSTLKIQRTERGDSAVYLCASEPDLCETQYFGPGTRLLVL.

The gene calls are TRBV11-2 and TRBJ2-6; D gene uncertain. CDR1 is SGHAT and CDR2 is FQNNGV in the germline V gene. This CDR3 comprises 16 residues. Trimming took 6 bases from V and 1 from J, leaving 13 bases between them. The CDR3 DNA reads as TGTGCCAGCAGTTTATCACCAGATTCTGGGGCCAACGTCCTGACTTTC. This gives the protein CASSLSPDSGANVLTF. Variable domain in full (rest from reference TRBV11-2 and TRBJ2-6): EAGVAQSPRYKIIEKRQSVAFWCNPISGHATLYWYQQILGQGPKLLIQFQNNGVVDDSQLPKDRFSAERLKGVDSTLKIQPAKLEDSAVYLCASSLSPDSGANVLTFGAGSRLTVL.

The V gene is TRBV27, the J gene TRBJ2-1; 7 nucleotides match TRBD2. CDR3 length: 15 residues. The germline CDR1 and CDR2 sequences are MNHEY and SMNVEV (reference sequence). Trimming cost V 5 bases and J 5 bases; bases outside gene matches: 9. The CDR3 nucleotides read TGTGCCAGCAGTACAAGGGGACTACCCAACAATGAGCAGTTCTTC. Its protein product is CASSTRGLPNNEQFF.

This chain links TRBV19 with TRBJ2-7; possible D gene TRBD2, 6 bases. With 3 bases removed from V and 2 bases from J, the gap between germline ends came to 8 bases. CDR1 and CDR2 from the germline V gene are LNHDA and SQIVND (reference sequence). The CDR3 length is 13 residues. The CDR3 coding sequence is TGTGCCAGTAGTATCGGGAGTCCCTACGAGCAGTACTTC. This sequence encodes CASSIGSPYEQYF.